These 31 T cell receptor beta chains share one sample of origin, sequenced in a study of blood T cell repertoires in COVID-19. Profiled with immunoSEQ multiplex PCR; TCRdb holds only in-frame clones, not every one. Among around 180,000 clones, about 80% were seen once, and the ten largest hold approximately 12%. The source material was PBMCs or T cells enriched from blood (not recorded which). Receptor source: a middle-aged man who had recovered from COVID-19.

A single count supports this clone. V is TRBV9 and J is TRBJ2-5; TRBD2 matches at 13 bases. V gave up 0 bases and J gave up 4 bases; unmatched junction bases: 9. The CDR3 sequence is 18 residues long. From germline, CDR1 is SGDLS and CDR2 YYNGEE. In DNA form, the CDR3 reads TGTGCCAGCAGCGTAGGGACTAGCGGGGGACCCTTCCTAGAGACCCAGTACTTC. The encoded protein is CASSVGTSGGPFLETQYF.

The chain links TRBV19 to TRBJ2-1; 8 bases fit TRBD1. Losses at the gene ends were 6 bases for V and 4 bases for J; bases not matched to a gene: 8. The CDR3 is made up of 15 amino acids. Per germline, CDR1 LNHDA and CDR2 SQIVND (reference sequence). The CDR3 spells CASRSAGGGYNEQFF. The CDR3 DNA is TGTGCCAGTAGGAGCGCAGGGGGCGGGTACAATGAGCAGTTCTTC. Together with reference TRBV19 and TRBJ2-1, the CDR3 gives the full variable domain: DGGITQSPKYLFRKEGQNVTLSCEQNLNHDAMYWYRQDPGQGLRLIYYSQIVNDFQKGDIAEGYSVSREKKESFPLTVTSAQKNPTAFYLCASRSAGGGYNEQFFGPGTRLTVL.

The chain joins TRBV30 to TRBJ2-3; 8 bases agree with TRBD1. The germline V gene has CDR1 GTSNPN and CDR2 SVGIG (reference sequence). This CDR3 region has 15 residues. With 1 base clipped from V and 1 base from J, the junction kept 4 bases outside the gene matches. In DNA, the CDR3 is TGTGCCTGGAGTGAAACAGGGGGAGGCACAGATACGCAGTATTTT. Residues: CAWSETGGGTDTQYF.

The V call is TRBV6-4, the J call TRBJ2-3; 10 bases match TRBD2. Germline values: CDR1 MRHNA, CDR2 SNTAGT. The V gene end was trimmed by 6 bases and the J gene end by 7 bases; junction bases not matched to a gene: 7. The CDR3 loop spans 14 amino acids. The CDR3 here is CASSSAGGPNTQYF. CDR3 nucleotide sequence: TGTGCCAGCAGCTCAGCGGGGGGGCCGAATACGCAGTATTTT.

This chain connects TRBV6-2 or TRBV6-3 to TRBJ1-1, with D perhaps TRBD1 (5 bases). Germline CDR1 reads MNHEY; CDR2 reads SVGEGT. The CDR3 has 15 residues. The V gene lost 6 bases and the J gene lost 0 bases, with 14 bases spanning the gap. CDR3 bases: TGTGCCAGCAGCGCCCGACAGACCATGAACACTGAAGCTTTCTTT. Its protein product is CASSARQTMNTEAFF.

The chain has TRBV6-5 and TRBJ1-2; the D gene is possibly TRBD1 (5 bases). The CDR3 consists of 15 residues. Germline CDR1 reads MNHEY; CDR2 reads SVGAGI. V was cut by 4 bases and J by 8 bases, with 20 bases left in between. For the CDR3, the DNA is TGTGCCAGCAGTTGGACGCACCCAGGGTTGGGAGGCTACACCTTC. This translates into CASSWTHPGLGGYTF.

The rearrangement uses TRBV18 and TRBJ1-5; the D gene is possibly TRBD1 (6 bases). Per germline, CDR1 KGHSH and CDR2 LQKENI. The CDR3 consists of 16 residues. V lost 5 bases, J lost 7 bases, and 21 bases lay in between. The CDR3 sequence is CASSASQGREGQPQHF. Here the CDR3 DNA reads TGTGCCAGCTCAGCTTCACAGGGCCGGGAAGGACAGCCCCAGCATTTT.

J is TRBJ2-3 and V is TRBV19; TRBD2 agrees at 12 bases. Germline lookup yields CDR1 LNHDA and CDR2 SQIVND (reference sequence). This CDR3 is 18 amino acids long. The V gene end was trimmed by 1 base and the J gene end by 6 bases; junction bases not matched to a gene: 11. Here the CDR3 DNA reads TGTGCCAGTAGTATAGCCCACTCTAGCGGGGGGGCCGGGGATACGCAGTATTTT. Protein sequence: CASSIAHSSGGAGDTQYF.

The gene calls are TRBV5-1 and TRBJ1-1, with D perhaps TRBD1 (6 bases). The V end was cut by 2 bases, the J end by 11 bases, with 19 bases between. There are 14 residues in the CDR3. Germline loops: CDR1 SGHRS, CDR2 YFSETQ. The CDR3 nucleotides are TGCGCCAGCAGCTTCGAGTGGGGGCAGAGAGAGGCTTTCTTT. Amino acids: CASSFEWGQREAFF.

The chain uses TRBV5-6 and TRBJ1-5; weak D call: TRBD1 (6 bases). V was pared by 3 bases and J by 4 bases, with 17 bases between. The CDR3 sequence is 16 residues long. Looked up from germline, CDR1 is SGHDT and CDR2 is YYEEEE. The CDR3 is CASSSGTLRWNQPQHF. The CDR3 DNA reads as TGTGCCAGCAGCTCCGGGACACTAAGATGGAATCAGCCCCAGCATTTT.

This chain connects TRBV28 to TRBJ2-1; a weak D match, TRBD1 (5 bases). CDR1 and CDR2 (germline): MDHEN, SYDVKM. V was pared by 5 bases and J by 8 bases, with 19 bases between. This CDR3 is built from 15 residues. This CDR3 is CASSIMGQGGDEQFF. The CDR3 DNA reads TGTGCCAGCAGTATTATGGGTCAGGGTGGTGATGAGCAGTTCTTC.

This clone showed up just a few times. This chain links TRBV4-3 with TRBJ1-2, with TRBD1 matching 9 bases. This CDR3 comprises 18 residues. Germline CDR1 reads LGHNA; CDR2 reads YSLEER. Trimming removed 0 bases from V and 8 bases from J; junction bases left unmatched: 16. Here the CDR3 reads CASSQDSRTGVVVGGYTF. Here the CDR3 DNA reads TGCGCCAGCAGCCAAGATTCGCGGACAGGGGTAGTGGTAGGAGGCTACACCTTC.

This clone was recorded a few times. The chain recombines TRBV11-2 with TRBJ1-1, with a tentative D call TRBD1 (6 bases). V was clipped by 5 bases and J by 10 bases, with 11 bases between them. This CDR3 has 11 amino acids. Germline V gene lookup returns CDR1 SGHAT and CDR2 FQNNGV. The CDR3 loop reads CASSASRGAFF. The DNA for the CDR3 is TGTGCCAGCAGCGCTTCCAGGGGAGCTTTCTTT.

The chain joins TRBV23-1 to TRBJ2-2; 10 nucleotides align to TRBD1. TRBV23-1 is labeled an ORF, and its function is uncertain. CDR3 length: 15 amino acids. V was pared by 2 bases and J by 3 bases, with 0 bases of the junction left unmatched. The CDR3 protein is CASSQGTGDTGELFF. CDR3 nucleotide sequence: TGCGCCAGCAGTCAAGGGACAGGGGACACCGGGGAGCTGTTTTTT.

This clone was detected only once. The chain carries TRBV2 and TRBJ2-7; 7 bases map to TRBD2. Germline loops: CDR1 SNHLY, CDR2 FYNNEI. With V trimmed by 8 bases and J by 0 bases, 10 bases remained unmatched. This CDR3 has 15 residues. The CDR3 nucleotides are TGTGCCAGCCACCCCGGCGGGGGATCCTCCTACGAGCAGTACTTC. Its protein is CASHPGGGSSYEQYF.

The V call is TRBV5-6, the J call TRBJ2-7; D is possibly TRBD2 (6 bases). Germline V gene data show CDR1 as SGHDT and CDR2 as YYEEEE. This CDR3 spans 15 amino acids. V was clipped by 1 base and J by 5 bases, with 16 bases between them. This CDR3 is CASSLRGAGGNEQYF. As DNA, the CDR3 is TGTGCCAGCAGCTTGAGAGGGGCCGGGGGTAACGAGCAGTACTTC. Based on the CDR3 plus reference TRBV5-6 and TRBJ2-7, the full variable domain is DAGVTQSPTHLIKTRGQQVTLRCSPKSGHDTVSWYQQALGQGPQFIFQYYEEEERQRGNFPDRFSGHQFPNYSSELNVNALLLGDSALYLCASSLRGAGGNEQYFGPGTRLTVT.

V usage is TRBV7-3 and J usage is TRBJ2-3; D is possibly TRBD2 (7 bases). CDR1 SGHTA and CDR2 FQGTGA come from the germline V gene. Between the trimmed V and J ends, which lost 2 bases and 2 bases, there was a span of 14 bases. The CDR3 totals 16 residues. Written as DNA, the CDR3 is TGTGCCAGCAGCTTATCGGGGGGCAAGAACACAGATACGCAGTATTTT. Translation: CASSLSGGKNTDTQYF.

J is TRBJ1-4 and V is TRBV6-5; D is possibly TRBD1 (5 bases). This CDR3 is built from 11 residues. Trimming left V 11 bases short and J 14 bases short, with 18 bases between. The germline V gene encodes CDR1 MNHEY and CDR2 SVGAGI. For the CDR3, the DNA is TGTGCCGCCGGTAGGGGAAAATGGCTGTTTTTT. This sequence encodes CAAGRGKWLFF.

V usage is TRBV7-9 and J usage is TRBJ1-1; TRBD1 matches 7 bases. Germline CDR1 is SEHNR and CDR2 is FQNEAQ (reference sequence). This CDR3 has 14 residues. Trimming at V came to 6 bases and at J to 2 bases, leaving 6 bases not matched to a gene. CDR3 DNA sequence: TGTGCCAGCAGTGTACAGGGGATTAACACTGAAGCTTTCTTT. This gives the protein CASSVQGINTEAFF.

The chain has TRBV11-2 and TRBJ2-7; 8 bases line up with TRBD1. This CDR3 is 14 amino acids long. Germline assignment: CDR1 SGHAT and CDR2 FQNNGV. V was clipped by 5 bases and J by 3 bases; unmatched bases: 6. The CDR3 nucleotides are TGTGCCAGCAGCCATCGACAGGGGTTCTACGAGCAGTACTTC. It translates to CASSHRQGFYEQYF.

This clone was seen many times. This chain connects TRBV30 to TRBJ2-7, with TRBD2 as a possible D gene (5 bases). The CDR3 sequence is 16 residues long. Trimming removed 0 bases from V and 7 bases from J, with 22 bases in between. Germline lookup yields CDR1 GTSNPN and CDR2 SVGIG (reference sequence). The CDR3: CAWSVLLAGARREQYF. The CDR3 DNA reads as TGTGCCTGGAGTGTACTCCTCGCAGGTGCCAGGAGGGAGCAGTACTTC.

CDR3: CASSFNRDQGETQYF. Written as DNA, the CDR3 is TGTGCCAGCAGCTTCAACCGGGACCAGGGGGAGACCCAGTACTTC. The J gene is TRBJ2-5, the V gene TRBV7-8; D is perhaps TRBD1 (6 bases). Germline CDR1 is SGHVS and CDR2 is FQNEAQ. The V end lost 3 bases, the J end lost 5 bases, and 16 bases lay between the germline ends. This CDR3 has 15 amino acids.

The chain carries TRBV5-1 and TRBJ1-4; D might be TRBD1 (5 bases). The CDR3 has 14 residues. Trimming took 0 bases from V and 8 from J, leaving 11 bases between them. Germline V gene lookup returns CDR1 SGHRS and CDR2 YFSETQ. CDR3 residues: CASSLVQGGEKLFF. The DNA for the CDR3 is TGCGCCAGCAGCTTGGTGCAGGGAGGAGAAAAACTGTTTTTT.

The CDR3 nucleotides read TGTGCCAGCAGCCGGGTCGAGGCCACCGGGGAGCTGTTTTTT. This translates into CASSRVEATGELFF. The chain employs TRBV3-1 (or the pseudogene TRBV3-2) and TRBJ2-2; D not resolved. Germline values: CDR1 LGHDT, CDR2 YNNKEL (reference sequence). This CDR3 comprises 14 residues. The V end was cut by 4 bases, the J end by 4 bases, with 10 bases between.

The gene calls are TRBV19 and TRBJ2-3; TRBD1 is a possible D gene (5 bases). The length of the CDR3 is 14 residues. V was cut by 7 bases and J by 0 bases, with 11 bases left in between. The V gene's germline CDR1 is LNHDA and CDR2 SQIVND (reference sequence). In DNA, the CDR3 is TGTGCCAGTAAAGACAGTCCTAGCACAGATACGCAGTATTTT. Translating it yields CASKDSPSTDTQYF.

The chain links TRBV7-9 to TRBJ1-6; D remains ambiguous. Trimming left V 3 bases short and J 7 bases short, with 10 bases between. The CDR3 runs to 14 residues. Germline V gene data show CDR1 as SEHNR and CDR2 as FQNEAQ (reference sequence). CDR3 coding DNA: TGTGCCAGCAGCTTCGGGGTTGGGAATTCACCCCTCCACTTT. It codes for CASSFGVGNSPLHF.

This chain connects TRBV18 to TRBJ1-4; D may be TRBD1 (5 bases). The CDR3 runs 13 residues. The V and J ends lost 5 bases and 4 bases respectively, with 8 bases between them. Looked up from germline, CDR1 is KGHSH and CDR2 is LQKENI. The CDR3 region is CASSRQNNEKLFF. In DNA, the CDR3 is TGTGCCAGCTCAAGACAGAATAATGAAAAACTGTTTTTT.

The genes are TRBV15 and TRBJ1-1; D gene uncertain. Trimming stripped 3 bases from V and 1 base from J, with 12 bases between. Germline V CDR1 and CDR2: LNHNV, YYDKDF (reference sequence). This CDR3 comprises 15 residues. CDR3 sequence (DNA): TGTGCCACCAGCAGTAGGTACCCGGGGAACACTGAAGCTTTCTTT. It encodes CATSSRYPGNTEAFF.

The CDR3 coding sequence is TGTGCCAGCAGCCAAGGCAGGGGGAGGACCGGGGAGCTGTTTTTT. Encoded protein: CASSQGRGRTGELFF. The chain recombines TRBV3-1 (or the pseudogene TRBV3-2) with TRBJ2-2, with D possibly being TRBD1 (7 bases). The V end was cut by 1 base, the J end by 5 bases, with 11 bases between. CDR3 size: 15 residues. Per germline, CDR1 LGHDT and CDR2 YNNKEL (reference sequence).

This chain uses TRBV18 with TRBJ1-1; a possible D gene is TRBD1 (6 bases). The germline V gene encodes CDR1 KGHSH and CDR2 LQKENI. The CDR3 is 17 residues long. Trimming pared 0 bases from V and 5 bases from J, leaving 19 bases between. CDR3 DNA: TGTGCCAGCTCACCACCCGCCGGGGGGCCGGCGGGGACTGAAGCTTTCTTT. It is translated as CASSPPAGGPAGTEAFF.

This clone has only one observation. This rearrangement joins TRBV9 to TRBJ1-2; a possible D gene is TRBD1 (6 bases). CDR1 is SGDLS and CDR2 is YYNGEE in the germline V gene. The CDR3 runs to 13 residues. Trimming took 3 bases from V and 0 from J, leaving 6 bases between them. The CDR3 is CASSDRANYGYTF. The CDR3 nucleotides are TGTGCCAGCAGCGACAGGGCTAACTATGGCTACACCTTC. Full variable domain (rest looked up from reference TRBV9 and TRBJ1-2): DSGVTQTPKHLITATGQRVTLRCSPRSGDLSVYWYQQSLDQGLQFLIQYYNGEERAKGNILERFSAQQFPDLHSELNLSSLELGDSALYFCASSDRANYGYTFGSGTRLTVV.